This TCR beta chain comes out of a study of PD-1 blockade in classical Hodgkin lymphoma (dated by TCRdb to 2018 to 2021). Notes on the research overall: Nivolumab dosing was 3 mg/kg intravenously every 2 weeks, continuing until either disease progression or unacceptable toxicity. The study used TCR beta sequencing and CyTOF to define a peripheral blood immune signature of response to PD-1 blockade in classical Hodgkin lymphoma. What the research found in general, with its limitations: Trial patients achieving complete response had baseline diversity similar to newly diagnosed patients, whereas partial responders and progressors had significantly lower diversity. Diversity was lower in patients who began nivolumab less than 1 year after ASCT, so these patients were left out of later analyses to avoid confounding by immune reconstitution. CD4+ but not CD8+ TCR diversity rose significantly by C4D1 (p=0.0027 vs p=0.16), most apparent in complete responders (p=0.02). Baseline TCR diversity was reported as lower in newly diagnosed patients than in healthy donors, and lower still in relapsed/refractory patients. The study covered only a single clinical trial cohort, and the causes of the repertoire differences, possibly disease activity or prior therapy, were still not defined.

The sample's time point label, in plain terms: cycle 2 day 1 (C2D1) of nivolumab. Relapse after autologous stem cell transplantation had occurred in all trial patients, and cohorts A, B and C were distinguished by prior brentuximab vedotin exposure. The trial cohort was composed of around 60 patients with relapsed/refractory classical Hodgkin lymphoma, for whom complete response, partial response or progressive disease was recorded as best overall response. Trial patients were treated with single-agent nivolumab in the multi-cohort phase II CheckMate 205 trial. An independent review committee assessed best overall response using the 2007 International Working Group response criteria. Trial PBMCs were collected immediately before nivolumab initiation (C1D1) and during therapy at cycle 2 day 1 and cycle 4 day 1. After peripheral blood was drawn into 8 mL Vacutainer Cell Preparation Tubes, PBMCs were isolated by centrifugation and then cryopreserved.

The Qiagen DNeasy kit was used to extract genomic DNA from unsorted PBMCs and from the negatively selected CD4+ and CD8+ fractions. Using primers that anneal to V and J segments, immunoSEQ multiplex PCR amplified the TCR beta CDR3 regions. A synthetic immune receptor repertoire was used to minimize amplification bias, and remaining bias was computationally removed after sequencing. Per the authors' processing: Repertoire diversity was quantified as the Shannon entropy index using custom Python scripts. The unsorted, CD4+ and CD8+ repertoires were each analyzed separately, with the exception of combined analyses, where CD4+ and CD8+ sequences were merged in silico. Clonal expansion was defined as a frequency increase of at least 2-fold after treatment compared with C1D1, and clones undetected at baseline were assigned a pseudocount of 0.5. Clones with 0 or 1 copy at C1D1 were classified as singleton clones, and clones with 2 or more copies were classified as non-singleton clones. By matching protein sequences in sorted samples from the same patient, clones expanded in unsorted samples were annotated as CD4+, CD8+ or unknown. Wilcoxon tests on paired samples were used to test diversity changes from C1D1 to C4D1. Not all clones reach the TCRdb copy of this immuneACCESS table, which keeps in-frame sequences only. Checked studies attribute under half of the gap to unresolved V genes and leave the rest unexplained. The D gene and trimming were derived from the DNA, and the V and J assignments and clone size from that table. In all, the sample holds 25,000 to 35,000 clones, and approximately 70% of those were seen once. Around 28% of the sample lies in the top ten.

From the cysteine through the phenylalanine, the CDR3 covers 17 amino acids. The DNA shown is the 51-base CDR3, in frame from base 1. Germline trimming amounts to 3 bases on V and 7 bases on J, with 13 as the count of junction bases outside the gene matches. CDR1 and CDR2, looked up from the germline V gene (reference sequence), are SEHNR and FQNEAQ. In regard to this clone: Its antigen specificity is not known. No much larger clone exists at a distance of one base, and base qualities are not known.

This specimen consisted of peripheral blood mononuclear cells (PBMCs), obtained before the second cycle of nivolumab. The receptor was derived from a human donor with classical Hodgkin lymphoma. The V gene is TRBV7-9 and the J gene is TRBJ2-1; 9 middle bases align to TRBD2. In nucleotides, the sequence is TGTGCCAGCAGCTTCGAACCGCAAAGCGGGAGGCGAAATGAGCAGTTCTTC. It translates as CASSFEPQSGRRNEQFF.